One and the same sample provided the 10 T cell receptor beta chains below, sequenced in a study of siplizumab effects on memory and regulatory T cells. The method was immunoSEQ multiplex PCR; TCRdb's version includes in-frame clones alone and lacks a portion of them. The data contain 87,000 or so clones, approximately 93% of them seen just once; the ten biggest clones take up 0.3%. Sequencing used non-Treg CD4+ T cells sorted from blood. Receptors were obtained from a human donor in good health.

V usage is TRBV7-2 and J usage is TRBJ2-7; 7 nucleotides align to TRBD2. The CDR3 sequence is 15 residues long. Trimming took 5 bases from V and 6 from J; bases not matched to a gene: 13. In germline, CDR1 is SGHTA, CDR2 FQGNSA. The CDR3 DNA reads as TGTGCCAGCAGCCGGGGCGGCGGGAGTTGGTTCGAGCAGTACTTC. It encodes CASSRGGGSWFEQYF. The whole variable domain, remainder taken from reference TRBV7-2 and TRBJ2-7, is GAGVSQSPSNKVTEKGKDVELRCDPISGHTALYWYRQSLGQGLEFLIYFQGNSAPDKSGLPSDRFSAERTGGSVSTLTIQRTQQEDSAVYLCASSRGGGSWFEQYFGPGTRLTVT.

This rearrangement joins TRBV30 to TRBJ2-5; the D gene is possibly TRBD1 (7 bases). In germline, CDR1 is GTSNPN, CDR2 SVGIG (reference sequence). Trimming pared 7 bases from V and 5 bases from J, leaving 20 bases between. The CDR3 is made up of 14 amino acids. The CDR3 protein is CASSKETGRETQYF. CDR3 coding DNA: TGTGCCTCTTCGAAGGAGACAGGGAGGGAGACCCAGTACTTC.

The V and J genes are TRBV2 and TRBJ2-3, with a tentative D call TRBD2 (6 bases). This CDR3 comprises 15 residues. With 4 bases removed from V and 3 bases from J, the gap between germline ends came to 14 bases. Germline CDR1 and CDR2: SNHLY and FYNNEI. The CDR3: CASSGRAGGTDTQYF. CDR3 nucleotides: TGTGCCAGCAGTGGAAGAGCGGGCGGTACAGATACGCAGTATTTT. Full variable domain (outside the CDR3, taken from reference TRBV2 and TRBJ2-3): EPEVTQTPSHQVTQMGQEVILRCVPISNHLYFYWYRQILGQKVEFLVSFYNNEISEKSEIFDDQFSVERPDGSNFTLKIRSTKLEDSAMYFCASSGRAGGTDTQYFGPGTRLTVL.

The genes are TRBV5-5 and TRBJ2-2; perhaps TRBD1 as D (6 bases). V was cut by 6 bases and J by 4 bases, with 16 bases left in between. This CDR3 spans 15 amino acids. Germline loops: CDR1 SGHKS, CDR2 YYEKEE (reference sequence). The DNA for the CDR3 is TGTGCCAGCACGCACCGGGACACGTTCACCGGGGAGCTGTTTTTT. This codes for CASTHRDTFTGELFF.

This rearrangement joins TRBV19 to TRBJ2-4; D uncertain. Germline V gives CDR1 LNHDA, CDR2 SQIVND (reference sequence). The V end lost 8 bases, the J end lost 0 bases, and 14 bases lay between the germline ends. CDR3 length: 15 residues. The CDR3 reads CASAVGSLAKNIQYF. The CDR3 DNA reads as TGTGCCAGTGCTGTAGGGTCCTTAGCCAAAAACATTCAGTACTTC. Together with reference TRBV19 and TRBJ2-4, the CDR3 gives the full variable domain: DGGITQSPKYLFRKEGQNVTLSCEQNLNHDAMYWYRQDPGQGLRLIYYSQIVNDFQKGDIAEGYSVSREKKESFPLTVTSAQKNPTAFYLCASAVGSLAKNIQYFGAGTRLSVL.

This chain uses TRBV19 with TRBJ1-3; D not certain. Germline V gene sequence: CDR1 LNHDA, CDR2 SQIVND (reference sequence). The CDR3 has 14 residues. Trimming took off 7 bases at V and 1 base at J, with 11 bases between the two ends. The CDR3 DNA reads TGTGCCAGTAAGCCGGGTTTGTCTGGAAACACCATATATTTT. This codes for CASKPGLSGNTIYF.

This chain uses TRBV5-1 with TRBJ1-1, with a possible D match to TRBD1 (5 bases). The CDR3 contains 13 residues. The V gene lost 0 bases and the J gene lost 6 bases, with 9 bases spanning the gap. Germline CDR1 reads SGHRS; CDR2 reads YFSETQ. The CDR3 DNA sequence: TGCGCCAGCAGCTTGGAAGGGACCCCTGAAGCTTTCTTT. Protein: CASSLEGTPEAFF.

The rearrangement links TRBV19 to TRBJ1-2; D is unresolved. Per the germline V gene, CDR1 is LNHDA and CDR2 is SQIVND (reference sequence). V was shortened by 5 bases and J by 3 bases, with 10 bases between the two germline ends. The CDR3 runs to 13 residues. The CDR3 sequence is CASSEQNYYGYTF. The CDR3 nucleotides are TGTGCCAGTAGTGAACAGAATTACTATGGCTACACCTTC.

The chain couples TRBV30 to TRBJ2-1; 12 nucleotides agree with TRBD1. Germline V CDR1 and CDR2: GTSNPN, SVGIG (reference sequence). V shed 3 bases and J 9 bases; nucleotides not matched to a gene: 12. This CDR3 is built from 16 residues. The CDR3 DNA reads as TGTGCCTGGAGCAAACCGGGACAGGGGGCTAGGCTTGAGCAGTTCTTC. It codes for CAWSKPGQGARLEQFF.

The chain is built from TRBV29-1 and TRBJ2-7; D gene uncertain. From germline, CDR1 is SQVTM and CDR2 ANQGSEA. The CDR3 runs to 11 residues. The germline V and J ends were trimmed by 6 bases and 5 bases, with 11 bases remaining between them. The CDR3 sequence: CSVGRSHEQYF. CDR3 DNA: TGCAGCGTCGGTAGGAGTCACGAGCAGTACTTC.